One and the same sample provided the 8 T cell receptor beta chains below, sequenced in a study of T cells in Graves' hyperthyroidism and ophthalmopathy. Authors of the study amplified TCR beta CDR3 regions from RNA transcripts. The study used the HTBI primer set for a first-round RT-PCR of the TCR CDR3. TCRdb re-derived calls from the multiplex PCR reads in MiXCR, one entry per CDR3 protein. The sample contains over 350,000 distinct CDR3 sequences, roughly 18% of which appear only once. The sequenced sample was blood. The receptors were gathered from a man younger than 35 with Graves' ophthalmopathy.

Turning to this clonotype: A read error may be the cause here, since a much bigger clone is one base away. This chain connects TRBV3-1 to TRBJ1-4, with 10 bases fitting TRBD1. Germline CDR1 is LGHDT and CDR2 is YNNKEL (reference sequence). V shed 4 bases, J shed 8 bases, and the junction held 7 bases outside the gene matches. The CDR3 is 15 residues long. The CDR3 DNA follows: TGTGCCAGCAGCCTCGGACAGGGGGAAGGGGAAAAACTGTTTTTT. Translation: CASSLGQGEGEKLFF.

This chain joins TRBV15 and TRBJ2-5; 7 nucleotides align to TRBD1. J gave up 1 base and V 0 bases, and 14 bases lay outside the gene matches. The CDR3 consists of 19 residues. CDR1 and CDR2 (germline): LNHNV, YYDKDF (reference sequence). In DNA, the CDR3 is TGTGCCACCAGCAGAGATACGCTTGACAGGGAGAGGGGCCAAGAGACCCAGTACTTC. Translating it yields CATSRDTLDRERGQETQYF.

CDR3 protein: CASSREAVGNIQYF. DNA of the CDR3: TGTGCCAGCAGCCGAGAAGCTGTGGGAAACATTCAGTACTTC. The V and J genes are TRBV3-1 and TRBJ2-4; D unresolved. CDR3 length: 14 amino acids. Germline CDR1 reads LGHDT; CDR2 reads YNNKEL (reference sequence). The germline V and J ends were trimmed by 4 bases and 6 bases, with 13 bases remaining between them.

This clonotype was seen only a few times. The chain carries TRBV19 and TRBJ1-4; TRBD1 matches 7 bases. The CDR3 runs to 14 residues. After removal of 7 bases from V and 6 bases from J, the junction contained 8 bases not matched to a gene. The germline V gene encodes CDR1 LNHDA and CDR2 SQIVND (reference sequence). The CDR3 spells CASTHKGAYEKLFF. CDR3 sequence (DNA): TGTGCCAGTACCCACAAGGGGGCTTATGAAAAACTGTTTTTT.

This chain links TRBV20-1 with TRBJ2-3; D is possibly TRBD1 or TRBD2 (6 bases each). The V end was cut by 6 bases, the J end by 0 bases, with 13 bases between. Germline CDR1 reads DFQATT; CDR2 reads SNEGSKA (reference sequence). The CDR3 contains 14 residues. The CDR3 DNA is TGCAGTGCCGGGGGCGCGGACAGCACAGATACGCAGTATTTT. Protein product: CSAGGADSTDTQYF.

The chain is built from TRBV27 and TRBJ2-5; D remains ambiguous. V lost 1 base and J 4 bases, leaving 10 bases between the germline ends. Germline lookup yields CDR1 MNHEY and CDR2 SMNVEV (reference sequence). The CDR3 runs to 14 residues. The CDR3 spells CASSLFPATETQYF. The CDR3 DNA is TGTGCCAGCAGTTTATTTCCAGCGACAGAGACCCAGTACTTC.

This clonotype has just a few counts. The rearrangement joins TRBV13 to TRBJ2-7; the match to TRBD1 covers 8 bases. The CDR3 covers 14 residues. The V gene end was trimmed by 2 bases and the J gene end by 7 bases; junction bases not matched to a gene: 7. CDR1 is PRHDT and CDR2 is FYEKMQ in the germline V gene (reference sequence). CDR3 nucleotide sequence: TGTGCCAGCAGCTTAAACCAGGGGGCGCGAGAGCAGTACTTC. Amino acid sequence: CASSLNQGAREQYF.

This clonotype was recorded a few times. CDR3 in amino acids: CASSLESSGYQETQYF. The CDR3 DNA sequence: TGTGCCAGCAGCTTAGAGTCTAGCGGGTACCAAGAGACCCAGTACTTC. The chain links TRBV7-6 to TRBJ2-5; TRBD2 matches at 8 bases. Trimming at V came to 1 base and at J to 0 bases, leaving 4 bases not matched to a gene. The length of the CDR3 is 16 residues. Germline CDR1 is SGHVS and CDR2 is FNYEAQ.